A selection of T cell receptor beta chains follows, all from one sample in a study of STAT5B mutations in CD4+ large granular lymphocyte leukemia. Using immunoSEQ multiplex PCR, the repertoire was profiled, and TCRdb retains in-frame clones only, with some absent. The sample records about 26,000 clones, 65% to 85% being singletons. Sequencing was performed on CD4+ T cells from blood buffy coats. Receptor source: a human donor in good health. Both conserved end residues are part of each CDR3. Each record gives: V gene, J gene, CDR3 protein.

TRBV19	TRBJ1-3	CASTRAAGGGNTIYF
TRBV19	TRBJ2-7	CASSPPGQNYEQYF
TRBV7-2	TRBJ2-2	CASSQPRGGSTGELFF
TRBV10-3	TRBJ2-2	CAISGGVNTGELFF
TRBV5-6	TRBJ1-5	CASSLRGPSNQPQHF
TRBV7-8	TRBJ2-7	CASSRRNSYEQYF
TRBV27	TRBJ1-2	CASSREVGYGYTF
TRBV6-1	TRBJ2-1	CASSELGGQFYNEQFF
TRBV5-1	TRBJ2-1	CASSLGGDGNEQFF
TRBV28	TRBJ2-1	CASSLLAGRGNEQFF
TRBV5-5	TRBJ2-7	CASSLTGGPYEQYF
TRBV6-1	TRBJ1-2	CASSSPLIYGYTF
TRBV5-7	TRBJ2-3	CASRPLKTGRAQYF
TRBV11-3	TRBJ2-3	CASSSPGLPTDTQYF
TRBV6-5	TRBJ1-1	CASSWGIEREAFF
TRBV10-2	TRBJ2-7	CASSASGNSYEQYF
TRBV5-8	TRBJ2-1	CASSNRDRGLLF
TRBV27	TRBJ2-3	CASSPRLAGVTDTQYF
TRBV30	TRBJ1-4	CAWSVSVGEKLFF
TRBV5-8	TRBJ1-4	CASSRLEKLFF
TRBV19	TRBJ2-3	CASSIGPVISTDTQYF
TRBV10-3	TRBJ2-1	CAISPEGTANNEQFF
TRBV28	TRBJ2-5	CASSPRQRASGRADYETQYF
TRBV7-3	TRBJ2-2	CASSFGGQPGGLNTGELFF
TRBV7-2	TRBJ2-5	CASSLGGSPQETQYF
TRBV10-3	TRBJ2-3	CAISGSAADTQYF
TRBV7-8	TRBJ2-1	CASSLGEDSWSSYNEQFF
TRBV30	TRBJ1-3	CAWFNYSGNTIYF
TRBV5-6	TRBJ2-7	CASSLGQAQYF